This entry lists 8 T cell receptor beta chains sequenced from one sample in a study of blood T cells in healthy people across ages (dated by TCRdb to 2013 to 2016). The receptor library was made with 5' RACE. Sequencing took place on an Illumina HiSeq 2500. A second PCR of about 6 to 12 cycles was run with a J-beta primer mix and a sample-barcoded 5' primer. TCRdb reprocessed the public reads (quality trimming at Q25 with fastp, clone calling with MiXCR) and kept in-frame beta chains. Each entry merges the rows of one CDR3 protein and shows their most common DNA and genes. The sample yields 780,000 or so distinct CDR3 sequences; more than 55% were counted once. Clones ranked in the top ten supply roughly 25% of the sample. Sequencing input: blood. The source is a man aged 40-50 years in good health.

This clonotype was seen a handful of times. This chain joins TRBV9 and TRBJ2-7, with a possible D match to TRBD1 (6 bases). Trimming pared 4 bases from V and 2 bases from J, leaving 28 bases between. CDR1 is SGDLS and CDR2 is YYNGEE in the germline V gene. This CDR3 comprises 19 residues. The chain's CDR3 is CASSPHGGGQTLITYEQYF. The DNA for the CDR3 is TGTGCCAGCAGCCCCCATGGGGGCGGGCAAACTTTAATAACCTACGAGCAGTACTTC. Based on the CDR3 plus reference TRBV9 and TRBJ2-7, the full variable domain is DSGVTQTPKHLITATGQRVTLRCSPRSGDLSVYWYQQSLDQGLQFLIQYYNGEERAKGNILERFSAQQFPDLHSELNLSSLELGDSALYFCASSPHGGGQTLITYEQYFGPGTRLTVT.

Only one count was recorded for this clonotype. The chain links TRBV29-1 to TRBJ2-7, with 10 nucleotides matching TRBD1. The V segment lost 6 bases and the J segment 3 bases; nucleotides outside the gene matches: 8. Germline loops: CDR1 SQVTM, CDR2 ANQGSEA. The CDR3 has 14 amino acids. The CDR3 loop is CSVHLRDRGYEQYF. DNA of the CDR3: TGCAGCGTCCATTTACGGGACAGGGGCTACGAGCAGTACTTC.

The chain is built from TRBV6-5 and TRBJ2-3, with 7 bases matching TRBD2. This CDR3 contains 13 residues. Germline V CDR1 and CDR2: MNHEY, SVGAGI. J gave up 6 bases and V 7 bases, and 7 bases lay outside the gene matches. CDR3 amino acids: CASKVGGIDTQYF. The DNA for the CDR3 is TGTGCCAGCAAAGTGGGGGGGATTGATACGCAGTATTTT.

This clonotype appeared a few times. V and J are TRBV2 and TRBJ2-7; a weak D match, TRBD2 (6 bases). The V gene lost 7 bases and the J gene lost 6 bases, with 13 bases spanning the gap. Germline CDR1 and CDR2: SNHLY and FYNNEI. This CDR3 has 12 residues. The CDR3 loop is CASTGTLSEQYF. CDR3 bases: TGTGCCAGCACCGGGACTCTCTCCGAGCAGTACTTC.

The V and J genes are TRBV20-1 and TRBJ2-6; 7 bases agree with TRBD2. The V gene's germline CDR1 is DFQATT and CDR2 SNEGSKA (reference sequence). The CDR3 is made up of 13 amino acids. Trimming removed 6 bases from V and 7 bases from J; junction bases left unmatched: 6. CDR3 DNA: TGCAGTGCGACACCGGGGGGAGCCAACGTCCTGACTTTC. It encodes CSATPGGANVLTF.

The rearrangement joins TRBV3-1 to TRBJ2-3; D remains unclear. Per germline, CDR1 LGHDT and CDR2 YNNKEL (reference sequence). The CDR3 runs 14 residues. V lost 1 base, J lost 2 bases, and 7 bases lay in between. DNA of the CDR3: TGTGCCAGCAGCCAAGGGCAGGCCACAGATACGCAGTATTTT. Translating gives CASSQGQATDTQYF.

J is TRBJ2-7 and V is TRBV14, with 8 bases lining up with TRBD1. Looked up from germline, CDR1 is SGHDN and CDR2 is FVKESK. Germline trimming cut 5 bases from V and 0 bases from J; bases unmatched to any gene: 6. This CDR3 comprises 15 residues. For the CDR3, the DNA is TGTGCCAGCAGCGTACAGGGGGTCCTCTCCTACGAGCAGTACTTC. This codes for CASSVQGVLSYEQYF.

CDR3: CASSSYSGGQVEQFF. CDR3 bases: TGTGCCAGCAGCTCATATAGCGGGGGGCAGGTTGAGCAGTTCTTC. V and J are TRBV7-2 and TRBJ2-1, with TRBD2 identical over 10 bases. Looked up from germline, CDR1 is SGHTA and CDR2 is FQGNSA. CDR3 length: 15 residues. V was clipped by 4 bases and J by 9 bases; unmatched bases: 9.